These 3 T cell receptor beta chains share one sample of origin, sequenced in a study of vaccination and CD4 T cells after COVID-19 (dated by TCRdb to 2022 to 2024). The treatment or condition label, read with the paper, signifies: 10-day PBMC culture with coronavirus spike peptide pools or control peptides (ViraFEST assay). The library was built by means of PCR. TCRdb records Illumina iSeq 100 as the sequencer. At the Johns Hopkins FTIC core, DNA from the cultured CD4+ T cells underwent TCR sequencing with the Oncomine TCR Beta short-read assay. The public reads were reprocessed in TCRdb via fastp at Q25 and MiXCR, keeping in-frame beta chains. Here each entry gathers all rows of one CDR3 protein and keeps the most common genes and DNA. Within this sample are about 15,000 distinct CDR3 sequences, with approximately 48% of them counted one time only. The ten largest clones represent about 7.2% of the sample.

No antigen has been identified for these receptors. Sample: CD4+ T cells from blood, cultured in vitro. These receptor sequences come from a human donor who had recovered from COVID-19.

The V and J genes are TRBV2 and TRBJ1-5, with a possible D match to TRBD1 (6 bases). The CDR3 consists of 15 residues. In germline, CDR1 is SNHLY, CDR2 FYNNEI. Trimming took 6 bases from V and 7 from J, leaving 19 bases between them. CDR3 DNA sequence: TGTGCCAGCAGCCTACAGGGTGCCGATGGGCAGCCCCAGCATTTT. It yields the protein CASSLQGADGQPQHF.

CDR3 amino acids: CATSRPGTPLEEQFF. CDR3 bases: TGTGCCACCAGCAGGCCCGGGACCCCGCTGGAGGAGCAGTTCTTC. The V gene is TRBV24-1, the J gene TRBJ2-1; D is perhaps TRBD1 or TRBD2 (5 bases each). There are 15 residues in the CDR3. Trimming took off 7 bases at V and 10 bases at J, with 22 bases between the two ends. Germline CDR1 reads KGHDR; CDR2 reads SFDVKD.

This clonotype was seen only a few times. The V call is TRBV7-9, the J call TRBJ1-6; possible D gene TRBD1, 5 bases. This CDR3 has 12 amino acids. Trimming shortened V by 3 bases and J by 16 bases, and 13 bases separated the two germline ends. CDR1 is SEHNR and CDR2 is FQNEAQ in the germline V gene (reference sequence). Written as DNA, the CDR3 is TGTGCCAGCAGCTTTCGTGGACATGAACTCCACTTT. It translates to CASSFRGHELHF.